This T cell receptor beta chain was sequenced in a study of response to subunit inactivated influenza vaccine. A remark on this clonotype: Its matching antigen is unknown.

Study observations and caveats: Authors suggested that a seasonal influenza vaccination recruits few new T cells each time.

The CDR3 length is 16 residues. The germline V gene encodes CDR1 DFQATT and CDR2 SNEGSKA (reference sequence). Unmatched junction bases numbered 3, after V lost 1 base and J lost 0 bases. TCRdb ran MiXCR on the RT-PCR reads and lists one entry per CDR3 protein. Here the sample spans more than 450,000 distinct CDR3 sequences, less than 10% being singletons. The receptor's source is a man aged 50 to 69 who received an inactivated influenza vaccine. The chain recombines TRBV20-1 with TRBJ1-6; 7 bases line up with TRBD1. Sequences were derived from PBMCs from blood, sampled 23 to 25 months after vaccination. This CDR3 reads CSARARDSSYNSPLHF. The CDR3 DNA sequence: TGCAGTGCTAGAGCTAGGGACAGCTCCTATAATTCACCCCTCCACTTT.